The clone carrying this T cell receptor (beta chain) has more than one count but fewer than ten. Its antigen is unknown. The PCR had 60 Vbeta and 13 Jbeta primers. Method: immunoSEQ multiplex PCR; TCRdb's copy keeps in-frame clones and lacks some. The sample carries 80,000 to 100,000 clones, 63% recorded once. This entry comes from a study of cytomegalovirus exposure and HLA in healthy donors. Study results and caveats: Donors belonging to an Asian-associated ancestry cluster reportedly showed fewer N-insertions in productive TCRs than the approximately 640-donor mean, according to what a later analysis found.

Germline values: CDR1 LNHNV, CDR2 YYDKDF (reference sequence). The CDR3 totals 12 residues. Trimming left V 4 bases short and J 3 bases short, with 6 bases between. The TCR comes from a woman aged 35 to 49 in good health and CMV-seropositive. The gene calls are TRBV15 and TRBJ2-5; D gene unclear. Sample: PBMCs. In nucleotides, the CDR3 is TGTGCCACCAGCATGTACAAAGAGACCCAGTACTTC. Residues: CATSMYKETQYF.